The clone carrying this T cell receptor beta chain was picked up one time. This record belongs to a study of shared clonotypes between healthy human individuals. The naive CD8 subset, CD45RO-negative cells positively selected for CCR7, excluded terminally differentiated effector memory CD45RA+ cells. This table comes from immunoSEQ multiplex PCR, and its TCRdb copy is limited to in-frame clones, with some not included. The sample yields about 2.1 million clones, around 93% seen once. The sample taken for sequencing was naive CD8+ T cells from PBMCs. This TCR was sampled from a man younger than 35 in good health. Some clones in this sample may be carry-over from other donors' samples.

The CDR3 DNA reads as TGTGCCAGCAGCTTAGAACTAGCGGGAGACGAGCAGTACTTC. The encoded protein is CASSLELAGDEQYF. The V call is TRBV7-8, the J call TRBJ2-7; 11 positions match TRBD2. V was clipped by 1 base and J by 5 bases; unmatched bases: 1. CDR3 size: 14 residues. The germline V gene has CDR1 SGHVS and CDR2 FQNEAQ.